This TCR beta chain was captured in a study of cytomegalovirus exposure and HLA in healthy donors. Overall study results and limits: A later analysis appeared to link common viral pathogens to several of the most significant clusters. The study designated 150 or so TCR beta chains cytomegalovirus-associated. Later analysis placed DRB1 highest and HLA-C lowest in TCR association rates, which differed by HLA locus.

Healthy individuals who donated bone marrow served as the donors. The V end was cut by 1 base, the J end by 2 bases, with 8 bases between. CDR1 and CDR2 (germline): LGHNA, YNFKEQ. The CDR3 is made up of 15 amino acids. Comments on this clone: Its cognate antigen is unknown.

PCR primers comprised 60 Vbeta and 13 Jbeta primers. This table comes from immunoSEQ multiplex PCR, and its TCRdb copy is limited to in-frame clones, with some not included. Here the sample spans roughly 100,000 clones, 82% being singletons. The rearrangement joins TRBV4-2 to TRBJ2-2; TRBD2 is a possible D gene (6 bases). The source of this sequence is a man aged 45 to 65 in good health and CMV-seronegative. Sequenced: PBMCs. The CDR3 DNA reads as TGTGCCAGCAGCCAAGTCGGGGGTAACACCGGGGAGCTGTTTTTT. Protein product: CASSQVGGNTGELFF.